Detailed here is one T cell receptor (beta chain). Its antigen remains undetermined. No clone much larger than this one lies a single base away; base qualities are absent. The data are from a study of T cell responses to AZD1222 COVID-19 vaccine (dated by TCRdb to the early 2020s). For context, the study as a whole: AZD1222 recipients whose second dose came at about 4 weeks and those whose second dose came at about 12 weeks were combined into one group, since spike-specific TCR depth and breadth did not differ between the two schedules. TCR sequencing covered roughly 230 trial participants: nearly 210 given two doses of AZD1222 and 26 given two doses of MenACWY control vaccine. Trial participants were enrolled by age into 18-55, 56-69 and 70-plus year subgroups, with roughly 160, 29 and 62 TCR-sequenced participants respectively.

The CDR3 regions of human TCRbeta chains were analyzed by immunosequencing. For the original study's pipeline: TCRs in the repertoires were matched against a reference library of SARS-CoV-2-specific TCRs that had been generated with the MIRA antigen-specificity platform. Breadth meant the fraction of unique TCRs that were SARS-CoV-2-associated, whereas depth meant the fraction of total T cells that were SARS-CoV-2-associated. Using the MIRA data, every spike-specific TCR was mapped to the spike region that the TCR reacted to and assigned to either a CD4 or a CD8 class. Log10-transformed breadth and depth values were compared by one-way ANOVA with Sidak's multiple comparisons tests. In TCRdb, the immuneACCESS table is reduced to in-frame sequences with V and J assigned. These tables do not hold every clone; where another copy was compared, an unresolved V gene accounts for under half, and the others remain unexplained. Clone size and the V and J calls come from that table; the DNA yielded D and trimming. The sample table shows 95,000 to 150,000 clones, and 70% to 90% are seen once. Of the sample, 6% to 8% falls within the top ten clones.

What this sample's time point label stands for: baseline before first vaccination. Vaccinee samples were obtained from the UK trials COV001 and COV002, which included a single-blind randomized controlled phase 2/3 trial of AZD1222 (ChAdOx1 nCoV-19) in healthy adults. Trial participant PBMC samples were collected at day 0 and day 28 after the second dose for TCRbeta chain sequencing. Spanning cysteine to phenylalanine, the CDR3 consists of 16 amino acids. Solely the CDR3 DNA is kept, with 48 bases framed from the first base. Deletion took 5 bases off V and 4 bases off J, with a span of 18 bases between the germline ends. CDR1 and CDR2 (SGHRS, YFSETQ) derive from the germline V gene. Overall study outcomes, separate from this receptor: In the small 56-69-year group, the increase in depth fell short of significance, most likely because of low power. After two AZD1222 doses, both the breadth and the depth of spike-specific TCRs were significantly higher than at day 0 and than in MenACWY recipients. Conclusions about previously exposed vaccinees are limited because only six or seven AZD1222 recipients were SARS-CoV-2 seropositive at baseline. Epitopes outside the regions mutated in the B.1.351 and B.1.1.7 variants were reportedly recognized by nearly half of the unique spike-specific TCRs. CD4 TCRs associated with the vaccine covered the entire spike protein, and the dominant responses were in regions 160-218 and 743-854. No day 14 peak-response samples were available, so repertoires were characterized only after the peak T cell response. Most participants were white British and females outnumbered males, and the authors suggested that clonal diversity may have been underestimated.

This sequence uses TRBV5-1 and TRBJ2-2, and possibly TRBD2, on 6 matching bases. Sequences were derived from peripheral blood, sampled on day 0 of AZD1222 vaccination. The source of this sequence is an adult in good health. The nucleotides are TGCGCCAGCAGTTCGGAGGGGCAGGGAGCCACCGGGGAGCTGTTTTTT. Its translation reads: CASSSEGQGATGELFF. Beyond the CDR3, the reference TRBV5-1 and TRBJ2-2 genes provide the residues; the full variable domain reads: KAGVTQTPRYLIKTRGQQVTLSCSPISGHRSVSWYQQTPGQGLQFLFEYFSETQRNKGNFPGRFSGRQFSNSRSEMNVSTLELGDSALYLCASSSEGQGATGELFFGEGSRLTVL.